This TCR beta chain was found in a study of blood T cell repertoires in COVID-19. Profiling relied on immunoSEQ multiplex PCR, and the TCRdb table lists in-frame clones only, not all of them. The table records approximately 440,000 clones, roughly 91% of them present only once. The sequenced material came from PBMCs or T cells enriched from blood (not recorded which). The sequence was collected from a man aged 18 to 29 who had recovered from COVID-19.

DNA for the CDR3: TGTGCCAGCAGCCAGACAGGGATTGGGGCTGAAGCTTTCTTT. Amino acids: CASSQTGIGAEAFF. The chain recombines TRBV3-1 (or the pseudogene TRBV3-2) with TRBJ1-1; 7 positions agree with TRBD1. The J segment lost 6 bases and the V segment lost 3 bases, leaving 7 bases of the junction unmatched. The CDR3 loop spans 14 amino acids. The germline V gene has CDR1 LGHDT and CDR2 YNNKEL (reference sequence).